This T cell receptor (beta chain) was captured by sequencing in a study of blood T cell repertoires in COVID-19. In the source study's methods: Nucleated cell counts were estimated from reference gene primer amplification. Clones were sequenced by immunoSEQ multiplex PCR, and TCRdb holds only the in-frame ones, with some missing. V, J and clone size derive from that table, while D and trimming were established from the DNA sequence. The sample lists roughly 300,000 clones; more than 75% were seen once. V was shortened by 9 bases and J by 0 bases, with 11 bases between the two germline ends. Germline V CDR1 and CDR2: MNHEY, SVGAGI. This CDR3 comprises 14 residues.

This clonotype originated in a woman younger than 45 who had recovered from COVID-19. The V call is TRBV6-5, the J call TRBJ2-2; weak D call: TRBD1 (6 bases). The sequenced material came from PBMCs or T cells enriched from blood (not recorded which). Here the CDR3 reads CASLQGPNTGELFF. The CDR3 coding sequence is TGTGCCAGTTTACAGGGACCGAACACCGGGGAGCTGTTTTTT.